Here is one T cell receptor beta chain with its context. This receptor's antigen is unknown. Within one base of it there is no much larger clone, and no base qualities were kept. In total, fewer than 750 healthy bone marrow donors made up the cohort. At the time of sampling, every cohort member was nominally healthy, though immune exposures that went unrecorded were likely present. The donor tested CMV seronegative and was one of the 352 seronegative cohort members. A peripheral blood sample was collected from each donor, and TCR beta sequencing was performed on peripheral blood mononuclear cells. The Qiagen DNeasy Blood Extraction Kit was used to extract genomic DNA from the blood cell samples. The CDR3 measures 17 amino acids from cysteine to phenylalanine. CDR3 DNA only is kept here, 51 bases in frame from base 1. From the germline V gene (reference sequence), CDR1 is LNHDA and CDR2 is SQIVND. Compared with germline, V lacks 6 bases and J lacks 3 bases; bases without a gene match: 9.

The sample is drawn from a study of cytomegalovirus exposure and HLA in healthy donors (dated by TCRdb to about 2017). A note on the overall study: According to an earlier analysis of 587 of the donors, about 179 million T cells yielded over 90 million unique TCR beta sequences and about 300 Gb of sequence data. Of the roughly 430 genotyped donors, about 80% fell in the genetic ancestry cluster associated with self-reported Caucasian donors. Typing coverage varied by locus: roughly 629-630 donors for A, B, C, DRB1 and DQB1; approximately 500 for DQA1; nearly 610 for DPA1; under 490 for DPB1. Rather than using new phenotypic data, the later analysis identified candidate immune exposures from TCR beta sequences and from how often those sequences occurred across donors. In an earlier analysis of roughly 540 of the donors, high-throughput TCR beta sequencing was used to judge whether each TCR beta V gene segment behaved as functional or pseudogenic. Genome-wide SNP genotypes for about 65% of the 666 donors were used in a later genetic analysis, which treated that subset as a discovery cohort. In addition to the first cohort of 666 subjects, a separate validation cohort of 130 or so different subjects was used. To study patterns of TCR occurrence, a later analysis re-analyzed previously published TCR beta repertoires from 600 to 750 donors and added high-resolution HLA genotyping. Five DR-DQ haplotypes were handled as single units for association and clustering, since linkage in the cohort was strong. HLA typing covered class I and class II loci at four-digit resolution. All discovery cohort repertoires had been generated on a single sequencing platform. Donor age, sex, ethnicity and CMV serostatus were collected together with the repertoire data. To predict cytomegalovirus infection status, the study combined high-throughput TCR immunosequencing, statistical association of individual TCRs with disease status, and machine learning. Among about 370 genotyped donors of the cohort, an average of approximately 220,000 unique TCR beta nucleotide sequences was sequenced per donor, of which roughly 18% were non-productive. The aim of the study was to test whether cataloging public T cell receptors could identify signatures of past pathogen exposure. Using immunosequencing, the study profiled T cell repertoires from 666 subjects and related those repertoires to cytomegalovirus serostatus. An early release covering 550 to 700 HLA-typed donors comprised about 300 gigabases of sequencing data and around 80 million unique TCR sequences. Study-level results and caveats: The classifier was reported to diagnose cytomegalovirus status with high specificity and sensitivity in both the original and validation cohorts. In vitro tests confirmed that a few of the cytomegalovirus-associated TCR beta chains recognize cytomegalovirus antigens. In a later genetic analysis, a missense DCLRE1C variant was associated with V-gene and J-gene trimming of TCR beta chains, and the association was replicated in an independent cohort. When HLA alleles, especially DR and DQ, strongly co-occurred, attributing TCR associations to individual alleles was difficult. The 87-base-pair reads could not distinguish some IMGT-functional V segments, including TRBV6-2 and TRBV6-3, so those segments were excluded. A total of 150 to 200 TCR beta chains were listed by the study as associated with cytomegalovirus. Broadly in line with IMGT annotations, most TCR beta V segments showed up in productive rearrangements about 87% or about 30% of the time in an earlier analysis of several hundred of the donors. Roughly 15 rarely observed V segments, including chromosome 9 orphons, were excluded from the earlier analysis of about 600 of the donors because counts were too low. A cluster of highly shared sequence variants was judged likely to be a technical artifact of the sequencing pipeline. The presence/absence analyses assumed that sequencing depth was roughly uniform across donors, and that assumption may not be true. Across donors, most TCR sequences were observed very rarely, whereas some public TCRs were present in many individuals. CMV serostatus was the only immune exposure information available for the cohort. According to a later analysis, parvovirus B19, influenza, CMV and Epstein-Barr virus appeared linked to several top co-occurrence clusters. In a later analysis, TCR association rates were found to vary across HLA loci, with the most associated TCRs seen for DRB1 alleles and the fewest for HLA-C alleles. Because HLA typing was missing for some donors at each locus, association tests included only the typed subset. Compared with equally common non-associated chains, HLA-associated TCR beta chains in a later analysis were more clonally expanded and had lower generation probabilities. Compared with the approximately 720-donor mean, donors in an Asian-associated ancestry cluster had fewer N-insertions in productive TCRs, according to a later genetic analysis. Only TCR beta chains were sequenced in this cohort, and the absence of alpha or paired-chain data limited detectable features. Most CMV-associated TCR beta chains appeared to be HLA-restricted in a later analysis, and the HLA associations seemed to be driven largely by CMV exposure. It was suggested by the authors that the approach could potentially be generalized to other disease states and immunological phenotypes. Linkage disequilibrium might explain the correlated functional status among segregating V segments, but an unknown experimental factor could not be ruled out. Specific HLA alleles were associated with more than 15,000 TCR beta sequences at a false discovery rate of 0.05 in a later analysis. A further reported finding was that TCR beta sequences accurately predicted the HLA-A and HLA-B alleles for most subjects in the first cohort.

Library method: the immunoSEQ multiplex PCR assay. A mixture of 60 forward primers for TCR Vbeta segments and 13 reverse primers for TCR Jbeta segments was used in the multiplex PCR. The CDR3 region of rearranged TCR beta genes was amplified from genomic DNA by a multiplex PCR assay. On the Illumina HiSeq System, the amplified TCR beta libraries were sequenced as 87-base-pair reads. In the original analysis: In a later analysis, some 80 million unique TCR beta chains were counted across the approximately 620 repertoires, and about 10 million of these chains were shared by at least two donors. To remove PCR and sequencing errors, raw reads were error-corrected and collapsed into unique sequences using a nearest-neighbor algorithm that merged closely related sequences. CDR3 sequences were aligned to IMGT reference sequences to assign V, D and J gene segments. For a sequence to be retained, a match of at least six nucleotides was required to both a V gene segment and a J gene segment. Rearrangements were called productive when the CDR3 lacked stop codons and stayed in frame with V and J; all others were non-productive. Following IMGT convention, CDR3 was defined as the stretch from the second conserved V-encoded cysteine up to the conserved J-encoded phenylalanine. The earlier analysis of some 600 of the donors excluded sequences that lacked an unambiguous match to a single V gene segment. In an earlier analysis of almost 600 of the donors, a V segment was called functional when productive rearrangements were above 56.7%, and segregating when the standard deviation between donors exceeded 5%. A statistical classification framework was built for diagnosing cytomegalovirus status from the catalog of TCR beta chain sequences. In a later analysis, TCR nucleotide sequences were compared against IMGT/GENE-DB human TR gene sequences so that V and J genes could be assigned. Using the TCRdist pipeline, a later analysis assigned CDR3 sequences along with most-parsimonious VDJ recombination scenarios. In a later analysis, every TCR beta chain was defined by the combination of its CDR3 amino acid sequence and its V-gene family, and reads without a unique V-gene family were dropped. In a later analysis, approximately 590 highly shared, low-generation-probability nucleotide sequences were removed to address suspected cross-contamination and a sequencing artifact. A later analysis calculated a clonal expansion index for each public chain from normalized within-repertoire ranks of inferred template counts. In a later analysis, generation probabilities were computed with a VDJ recombination model fitted to out-of-frame rearrangements, and the resulting probabilities were checked against IGoR. In a later analysis, TCR-TCR, TCR-HLA and TCR-CMV co-occurrence was scored with hypergeometric tests, and a repertoire-size bias correction was applied to TCR pairs. False discovery rates were estimated in a later analysis by permuting HLA or CMV assignments 20 times. In a later analysis, co-occurring TCRs were grouped with DBSCAN, and TCRdist sequence similarity was added when clustering was performed within HLA-allele-positive subsets. Repertoires with fewer than 30,000 or more than 120,000 public chains were left out of co-occurrence clustering, as were about 5 repertoires with anomalous nucleotide sharing. Not all clones reach the TCRdb copy of this immuneACCESS table, which keeps in-frame sequences only. Checked studies attribute under half of the gap to unresolved V genes and leave the rest unexplained. V and J calls and clone size come straight from that table; D and trimming were deduced from the DNA. The sample data list just over 200,000 clones, and approximately 80% of these were observed just once. About 1.5% of the sample lies in the top ten.

The chain couples TRBV19 to TRBJ1-5, with 12 bases aligning to TRBD1. Sequencing used PBMCs. This TCR was sampled from a man aged 45 to 65 in good health and CMV-seronegative. CDR3 region: CASSRDRGRGDNQPQHF. The DNA is TGTGCCAGTAGCCGGGACAGGGGGCGCGGGGACAATCAGCCCCAGCATTTT.